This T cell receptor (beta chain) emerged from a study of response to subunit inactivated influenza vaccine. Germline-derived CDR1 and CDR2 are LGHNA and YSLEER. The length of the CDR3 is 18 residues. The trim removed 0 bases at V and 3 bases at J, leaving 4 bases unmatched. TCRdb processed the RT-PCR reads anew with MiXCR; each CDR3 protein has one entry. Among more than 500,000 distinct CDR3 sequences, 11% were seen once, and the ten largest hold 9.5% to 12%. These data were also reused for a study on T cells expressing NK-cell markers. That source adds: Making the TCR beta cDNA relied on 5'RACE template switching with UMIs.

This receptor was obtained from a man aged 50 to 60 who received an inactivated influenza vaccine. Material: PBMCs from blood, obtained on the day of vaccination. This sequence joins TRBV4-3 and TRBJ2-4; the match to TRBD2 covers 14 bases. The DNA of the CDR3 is TGCGCCAGCAGCCAAGATCCAGGACTAGCGGGGGGCAAAAACATTCAGTACTTC. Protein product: CASSQDPGLAGGKNIQYF.